Sequencing of this T cell receptor (beta chain) was carried out in a study of tumor-infiltrating lymphocytes in primary liver carcinoma. The wider study: Sample yields, roughly 3.65 to 8 million productive TCRbeta reads, were similar across the tissue types.

Trimming pared 7 bases from V and 4 bases from J, leaving 16 bases between. The V gene's germline CDR1 is WSHSY and CDR2 SAAADI. The CDR3 runs 15 residues. Germline DNA was extracted alongside blood RNA, which was obtained from unsorted whole blood. A constant-region primer served to make TCR beta cDNA from roughly 460 ng total RNA. Library construction for TCR beta comprised three nested multiplex PCR rounds performed with slightly modified ARM-PCR. The first two PCR rounds used TRBV1-TRBV30 forward primers with a C-beta reverse primer, about 10 cycles each. Each CDR3 protein is one row after TCRdb ran MiXCR on the multiplex PCR reads. The table includes 310,000 or so distinct CDR3 sequences, less than 75% detected once. General study findings and limits: For tumor-adjacent and tumor-blood pairs, overlap was less than that seen for tumor region pairs.

This clonotype occurred many times. The antigen remains undetermined. Sequencing was done on a sample of peripheral blood. The chain employs TRBV10-2 and TRBJ2-2, with D possibly TRBD2 on 5 matching bases. The sequence came from a man aged 35 to 55 with primary liver carcinoma and hepatitis B virus infection. The CDR3: CASTGRPAGTGELFF. CDR3 DNA: TGCGCCAGCACCGGGCGCCCCGCGGGCACCGGGGAGCTGTTTTTT.